Presented here are 10 T cell receptor beta chains from one specimen sequenced in a study of T cell responses to AZD1222 COVID-19 vaccine. Clones were sequenced by immunoSEQ multiplex PCR, and TCRdb holds only the in-frame ones, with some missing. The data show approximately 150,000 clones, less than 90% seen once. Sequencing used peripheral blood, obtained on day 0 of AZD1222 vaccination. These receptors came from an adult in good health.

This rearrangement joins TRBV29-1 to TRBJ2-1; 9 bases line up with TRBD2. The CDR3 has 16 amino acids. CDR1 is SQVTM and CDR2 is ANQGSEA in the germline V gene. Trimming cost V 8 bases and J 0 bases; bases outside gene matches: 11. The CDR3 DNA reads as TGCAGCTCAGGACAGCTTAGCGGGAGCTCCTACAATGAGCAGTTCTTC. This translates into CSSGQLSGSSYNEQFF.

This sequence joins TRBV5-5 and TRBJ2-2; D is unclear. Germline CDR1 reads SGHKS; CDR2 reads YYEKEE (reference sequence). The length of the CDR3 is 14 residues. V lost 1 base, J lost 6 bases, and 10 bases lay in between. The DNA for the CDR3 is TGTGCCAGCAGCTTGATGATAGATTCCGGGGAGCTGTTTTTT. Protein product: CASSLMIDSGELFF.

This clone was recorded once. This chain connects TRBV10-3 to TRBJ1-2; 7 bases align to TRBD1. Germline assignment: CDR1 ENHRY and CDR2 SYGVKD. CDR3 length: 13 amino acids. V shed 10 bases, J shed 8 bases, and the junction held 13 bases outside the gene matches. The CDR3: CATVDGTEGGYTF. The CDR3 DNA is TGTGCCACGGTGGATGGGACAGAGGGCGGCTACACCTTC.

This sequence joins TRBV7-9 and TRBJ1-2, with D perhaps TRBD1 (6 bases). V gave up 5 bases and J gave up 2 bases, with 15 bases separating them. This CDR3 spans 15 amino acids. CDR1 and CDR2 from the germline V gene are SEHNR and FQNEAQ (reference sequence). The CDR3 protein is CASSLTGTPNYGYTF. CDR3 coding DNA: TGTGCCAGCAGCCTCACAGGGACGCCCAACTATGGCTACACCTTC.

This chain uses TRBV7-2 with TRBJ1-2; 7 bases agree with TRBD1. This CDR3 is 15 amino acids long. V shed 7 bases, J shed 2 bases, and the junction held 10 bases outside the gene matches. Germline V gives CDR1 SGHTA, CDR2 FQGNSA. In nucleotides, the CDR3 is TGTGCCAGCACCCTGGTTGGGACAGCAAACTATGGCTACACCTTC. Protein product: CASTLVGTANYGYTF. The full variable domain, completed using reference TRBV7-2 and TRBJ1-2, is GAGVSQSPSNKVTEKGKDVELRCDPISGHTALYWYRQSLGQGLEFLIYFQGNSAPDKSGLPSDRFSAERTGGSVSTLTIQRTQQEDSAVYLCASTLVGTANYGYTFGSGTRLTVV.

This chain links TRBV11-1 with TRBJ2-1; possible D gene TRBD1, 6 bases. CDR3 size: 13 residues. Germline CDR1 reads SGHAT; CDR2 reads FQDESV (reference sequence). Trimming removed 4 bases at V and 6 bases at J, with 10 bases between. The CDR3 nucleotides are TGTGCCAGCAGCTCAGGGGTCGGCAATGAGCAGTTCTTC. This encodes CASSSGVGNEQFF.

This rearrangement joins TRBV30 to TRBJ2-5; TRBD2 matches 12 bases. Germline CDR1 reads GTSNPN; CDR2 reads SVGIG (reference sequence). The CDR3 has 15 amino acids. Losses at the gene ends were 3 bases for V and 2 bases for J; bases not matched to a gene: 4. The CDR3 coding sequence is TGTGCCTGGAGGGCGGGACTAGCGGGTCAAGAGACCCAGTACTTC. As protein: CAWRAGLAGQETQYF.

This clone was observed a single time. This chain joins TRBV11-2 and TRBJ2-1; D unclear. CDR1 SGHAT and CDR2 FQNNGV come from the germline V gene. Trimming took off 1 base at V and 10 bases at J, with 8 bases between the two ends. This CDR3 has 12 residues. CDR3 sequence: CASSLGPSEQFF. CDR3 sequence (DNA): TGTGCCAGCAGCTTAGGCCCGTCGGAGCAGTTCTTC.

The gene calls are TRBV18 and TRBJ1-5; perhaps TRBD1 as D (5 bases). Germline V gives CDR1 KGHSH, CDR2 LQKENI. The CDR3 totals 18 residues. Trimming removed 3 bases from V and 0 bases from J, with 18 bases in between. The chain's CDR3 is CASSPDGAGGYSNQPQHF. The CDR3 bases are TGTGCCAGCTCACCGGACGGTGCGGGGGGATATAGCAATCAGCCCCAGCATTTT. Using reference TRBV18 and TRBJ1-5 for the parts outside the CDR3, the full variable domain is NAGVMQNPRHLVRRRGQEARLRCSPMKGHSHVYWYRQLPEEGLKFMVYLQKENIIDESGMPKERFSAEFPKEGPSILRIQQVVRGDSAAYFCASSPDGAGGYSNQPQHFGDGTRLSIL.

The rearrangement links TRBV3-1 (or the pseudogene TRBV3-2) to TRBJ2-1; 14 bases match TRBD2. The CDR3 loop spans 18 amino acids. Germline V gene sequence: CDR1 LGHDT, CDR2 YNNKEL (reference sequence). Unmatched junction bases numbered 17, after V lost 4 bases and J lost 12 bases. The CDR3 DNA is TGTGCCAGCAGCCTTCACCTTAGACTAGCGGGAGGGGGAGGGGTGCAGTTCTTC. Translated: CASSLHLRLAGGGGVQFF.